This T cell receptor (beta chain) was profiled in a study of blood T cell repertoires in COVID-19. Study information: Material from acute and convalescent COVID-19 was sourced from the United States, Italy and Spain. Sample material is recorded as cDNA or gDNA derived from T cells, B-cell-depleted T cells, or PBMCs.

Study processing details: Using reference gene primer amplification, nucleated cell counts were estimated. Profiled with immunoSEQ multiplex PCR; TCRdb holds only in-frame clones, not every one. V, J and clone size are taken as reported in that table, and D and trimming were inferred from the DNA itself. The table shows 360,000 or so clones, with roughly 87% occurring only once. CDR3 size: 16 residues. Germline lookup yields CDR1 SGHDT and CDR2 YYEEEE. Trimming took 4 bases from V and 2 from J; bases not matched to a gene: 4. The V and J genes are TRBV5-6 and TRBJ2-2, with 11 bases fitting TRBD1. This TCR was recovered from a woman aged 55 to 70 with COVID-19, enrolled during active disease. Material: peripheral blood. CDR3 sequence (DNA): TGTGCCAGCAGCCCCGGGACAGGGGGAAACACCGGGGAGCTGTTTTTT. Its translation: CASSPGTGGNTGELFF.